Detailed here is one T cell receptor (beta chain). Antigen specificity is unknown. The data were obtained in a study of radiotherapy plus CTLA-4 blockade in lung cancer. Study context: There were objective responses in roughly a sixth of patients, and approximately 30% had disease control. Study-wide points: Early clonal dynamics of blood T cells, together with interferon-beta, were reported as the best response predictor. Blood-borne expansion of tumor-derived TCR clones followed radiotherapy plus ipilimumab.

The method was immunoSEQ multiplex PCR; TCRdb's version includes in-frame clones alone and lacks a portion of them. The table includes about 56,000 clones, under 80% detected once. Treatment of patients with chemo-refractory metastatic non-small-cell lung cancer consisted of focal radiation plus CTLA-4 blockade with ipilimumab. This CDR3 contains 14 residues. Trimming cost V 8 bases and J 5 bases; bases outside gene matches: 6. CDR1 is MDHEN and CDR2 is SYDVKM in the germline V gene. The specimen was peripheral blood, collected from a patient treated with radiotherapy plus ipilimumab. This rearrangement joins TRBV28 to TRBJ2-4; TRBD2 matches 10 bases. The source is a human donor with non-small cell lung cancer who had a complete response to radiotherapy plus ipilimumab. CDR3 region: CASRTSGLENIQYF. The CDR3 coding sequence is TGTGCCAGCCGGACTAGCGGCCTAGAAAACATTCAGTACTTC.